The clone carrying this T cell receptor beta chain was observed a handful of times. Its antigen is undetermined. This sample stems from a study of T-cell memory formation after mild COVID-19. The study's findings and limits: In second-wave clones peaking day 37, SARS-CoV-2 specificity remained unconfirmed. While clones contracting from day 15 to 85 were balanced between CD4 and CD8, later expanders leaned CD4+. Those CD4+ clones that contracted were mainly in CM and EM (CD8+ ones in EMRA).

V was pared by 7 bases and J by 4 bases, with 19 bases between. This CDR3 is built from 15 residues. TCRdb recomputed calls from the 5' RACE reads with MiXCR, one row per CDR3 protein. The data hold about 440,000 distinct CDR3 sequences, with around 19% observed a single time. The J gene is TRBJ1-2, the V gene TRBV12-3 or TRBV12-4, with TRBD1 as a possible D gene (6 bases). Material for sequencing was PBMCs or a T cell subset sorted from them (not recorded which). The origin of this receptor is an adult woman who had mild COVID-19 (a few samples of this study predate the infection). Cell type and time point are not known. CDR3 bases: TGTGCCAGCAAGGGGACACCGGCCCATTTCTATGGCTACACCTTC. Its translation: CASKGTPAHFYGYTF.